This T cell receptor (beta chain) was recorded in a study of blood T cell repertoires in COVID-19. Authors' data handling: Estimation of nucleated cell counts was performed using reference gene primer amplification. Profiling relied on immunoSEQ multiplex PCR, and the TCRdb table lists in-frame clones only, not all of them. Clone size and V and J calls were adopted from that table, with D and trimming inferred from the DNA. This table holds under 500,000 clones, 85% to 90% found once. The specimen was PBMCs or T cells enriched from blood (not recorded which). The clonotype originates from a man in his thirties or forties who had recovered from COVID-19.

Here the CDR3 DNA reads TGTGCCAGCAGCCAAGCCGCGGGCTCTGGGGCCAACGTCCTGACTTTC. It yields the protein CASSQAAGSGANVLTF. The rearrangement joins TRBV3-1 (or the pseudogene TRBV3-2) to TRBJ2-6, with D perhaps TRBD2 (5 bases). Trimming cost V 1 base and J 0 bases, with 7 bases left between them. The CDR3 extends over 16 amino acids. Germline V gene data show CDR1 as LGHDT and CDR2 as YNNKEL (reference sequence).